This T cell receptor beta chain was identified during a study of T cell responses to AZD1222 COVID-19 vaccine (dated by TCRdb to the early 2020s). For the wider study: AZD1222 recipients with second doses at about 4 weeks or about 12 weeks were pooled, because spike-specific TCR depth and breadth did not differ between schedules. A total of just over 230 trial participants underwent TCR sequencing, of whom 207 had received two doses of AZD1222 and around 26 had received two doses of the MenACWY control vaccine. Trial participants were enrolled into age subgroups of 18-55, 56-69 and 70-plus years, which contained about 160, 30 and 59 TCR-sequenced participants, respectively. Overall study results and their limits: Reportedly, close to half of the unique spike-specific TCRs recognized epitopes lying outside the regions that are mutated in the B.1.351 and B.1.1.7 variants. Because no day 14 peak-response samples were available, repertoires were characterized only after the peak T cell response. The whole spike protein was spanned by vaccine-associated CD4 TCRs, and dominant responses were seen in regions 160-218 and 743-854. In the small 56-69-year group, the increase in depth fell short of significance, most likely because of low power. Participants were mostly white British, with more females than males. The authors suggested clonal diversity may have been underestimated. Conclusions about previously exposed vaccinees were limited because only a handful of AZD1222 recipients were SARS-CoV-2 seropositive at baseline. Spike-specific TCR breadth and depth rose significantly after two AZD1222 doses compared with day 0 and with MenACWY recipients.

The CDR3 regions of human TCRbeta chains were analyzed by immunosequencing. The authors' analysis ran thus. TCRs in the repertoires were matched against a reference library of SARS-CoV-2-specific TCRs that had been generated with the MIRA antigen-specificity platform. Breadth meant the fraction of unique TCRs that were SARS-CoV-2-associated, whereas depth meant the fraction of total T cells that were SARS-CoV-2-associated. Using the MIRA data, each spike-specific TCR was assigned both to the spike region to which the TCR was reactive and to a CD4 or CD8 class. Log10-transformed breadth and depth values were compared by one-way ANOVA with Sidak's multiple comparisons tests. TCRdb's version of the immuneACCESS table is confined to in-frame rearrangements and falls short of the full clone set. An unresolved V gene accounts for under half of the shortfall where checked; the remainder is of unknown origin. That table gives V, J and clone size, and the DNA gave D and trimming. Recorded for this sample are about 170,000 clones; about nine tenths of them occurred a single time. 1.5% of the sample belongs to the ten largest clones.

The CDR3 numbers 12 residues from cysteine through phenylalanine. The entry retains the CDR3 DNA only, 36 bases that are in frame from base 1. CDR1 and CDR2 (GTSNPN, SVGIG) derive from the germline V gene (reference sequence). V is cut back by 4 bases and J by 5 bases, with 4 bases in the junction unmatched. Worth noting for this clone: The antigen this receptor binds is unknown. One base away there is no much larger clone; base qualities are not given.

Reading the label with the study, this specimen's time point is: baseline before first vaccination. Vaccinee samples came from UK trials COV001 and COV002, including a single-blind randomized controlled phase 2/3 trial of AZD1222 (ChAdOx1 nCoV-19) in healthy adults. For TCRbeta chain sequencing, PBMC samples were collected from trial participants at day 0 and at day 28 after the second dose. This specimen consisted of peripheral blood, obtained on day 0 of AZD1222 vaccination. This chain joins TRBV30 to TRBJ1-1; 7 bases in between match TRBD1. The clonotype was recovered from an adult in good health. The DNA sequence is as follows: TGTGCCTGGATGACAGGGAGGACTGAAGCTTTCTTT. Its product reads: CAWMTGRTEAFF.